Listed below are T cell receptor beta chains from one sample, sequenced in a study of radiotherapy plus CTLA-4 blockade in lung cancer. The method was immunoSEQ multiplex PCR; TCRdb's version includes in-frame clones alone and lacks a portion of them. Among around 65,000 clones listed, approximately 80% were seen once. Material: peripheral blood, obtained from a patient treated with radiotherapy plus ipilimumab. Every receptor here comes from a human donor with non-small cell lung cancer who had a complete response to radiotherapy plus ipilimumab. Both conserved end residues are part of each CDR3. A D gene is named only where the DNA matches it firmly. Only part of the rows carry a size: once, few, many, or a class if the clone is expanded.

>TRBV7-8|TRBJ2-2|NA|NA
TGTGCCAGCAGCTGGGAGACTAGGGGCACCGGGGAGCTGTTTTTT
CASSWETRGTGELFF
>TRBV4-3|TRBJ2-1|TRBD2|few
TGCGCCAGCAGCCTTGGGACTAGCGGGGGGGCCGTCTATGAGCAGTTCTTC
CASSLGTSGGAVYEQFF
>TRBV5-1|TRBJ2-2|NA|once
TGCGCCAGCAGCTTGGTGGTTACCGGGGAGCTGTTTTTT
CASSLVVTGELFF
>TRBV2|TRBJ2-5|TRBD1|NA
TGTGCCAGCTACCCGGGACAGGGGCTTGGGGAGACCCAGTACTTC
CASYPGQGLGETQYF
>TRBV6-6|TRBJ2-7|NA|NA
TGTGCCACATGGCAGGGCGCCTACGAGCAGTACTTC
CATWQGAYEQYF
>TRBV6-1|TRBJ1-2|NA|NA
TGTGCCAGCAGTGAGGGCATCCATGGCTACACCTTC
CASSEGIHGYTF
>TRBV7-2|TRBJ2-5|NA|NA
TGTGCCAGCAGCTTAGCGGATTTAATGGGGACCCAGTACTTC
CASSLADLMGTQYF
>TRBV2|TRBJ1-5|NA|NA
TGTGCCAGCAGTGAAGCAGGACAGCTCGATCAGCCCCAGCATTTT
CASSEAGQLDQPQHF
>TRBV6-5|TRBJ2-7|TRBD1|NA
TGTGCCAGCAGAGGGACAGGGAGAACCTACGAGCAGTACTTC
CASRGTGRTYEQYF
>TRBV5-1|TRBJ1-4|TRBD1|few
TGCGCCAGCAGCGGGACAGGGGGCACTGATGAAAAACTGTTTTTT
CASSGTGGTDEKLFF
>TRBV6-5|TRBJ2-3|NA|NA
TGTGCCAGCAGTTACGACAGCACAGATACGCAGTATTTT
CASSYDSTDTQYF
>TRBV7-2|TRBJ2-5|TRBD1|NA
TGTGCCAGCAGCTTAGAACAGGGGCAGACCCAGTACTTC
CASSLEQGQTQYF
>TRBV20-1|TRBJ1-4|NA|NA
TGCAGTGCTAGCGGTCTGGGTTTTCTGTTTTTT
CSASGLGFLFF
>TRBV19|TRBJ1-2|NA|NA
TGTGCCAGTAGCCTTGGGGAATATGGCTACACCTTC
CASSLGEYGYTF
>TRBV4-3|TRBJ1-2|NA|NA
TGCGCCAGCAGCCAAGATAACCAGGCAGGATATGGCTACACCTTC
CASSQDNQAGYGYTF
>TRBV25-1|TRBJ2-5|NA|once
TGTGCCAGCAGTGAATGGGTTGAAGAGACCCAGTACTTC
CASSEWVEETQYF
>TRBV29-1|TRBJ1-1|NA|NA
TGCAGCGTTGGCTGGGACACCCGATCAGAAGCTTTCTTT
CSVGWDTRSEAFF
>TRBV27|TRBJ2-1|TRBD2|NA
TGTGCCAGCAGGATACCGGGACTAGCGGGGACTGAGCAGTTCTTC
CASRIPGLAGTEQFF
>TRBV25-1|TRBJ1-2|TRBD1|NA
TGTGCCAACCGGACAGGGGGCAACTATGGCTACACCTTC
CANRTGGNYGYTF
>TRBV7-2|TRBJ2-5|NA|NA
TGTGCCAGCAGCTCCGGTGTTGGGGGACGTTTGGAGACCCAGTACTTC
CASSSGVGGRLETQYF
>TRBV5-1|TRBJ1-1|NA|NA
TGCGCCAGCAGCTTGTCGACGGGTCGGACTGAAGCTTTCTTT
CASSLSTGRTEAFF
>TRBV11-2|TRBJ1-4|TRBD1|NA
TGTGCCAGCAGCTTAGCTGGGACAGGAACCGAAAAACTGTTTTTT
CASSLAGTGTEKLFF
>TRBV2|TRBJ1-2|NA|NA
TGTGCCAGCAAGGGGTTGGGTGGTGGAACTGGCTACACCTTC
CASKGLGGGTGYTF
>TRBV19|TRBJ2-5|TRBD2|NA
TGTGCCAGTGGGGCAAGGGGGACTAGCGGGACCCAGTACTTC
CASGARGTSGTQYF
>TRBV5-1|TRBJ1-1|TRBD1|NA
TGCGCCAGCAGCTTGACAGGGGAACACACTGAAGCTTTCTTT
CASSLTGEHTEAFF
>TRBV6-1|TRBJ1-5|NA|once
TGTGCCAGCAGTACTCGCCGCGATCAGCCCCAGCATTTT
CASSTRRDQPQHF
>TRBV7-2|TRBJ2-3|TRBD2|NA
TGTGCCAGCAGCCCAAATAGCGGGGGGGCAGATACGCAGTATTTT
CASSPNSGGADTQYF
>TRBV10-3|TRBJ1-2|TRBD1|NA
TGTGCCATCAGTGGGACAGGGAACTATGGCTACACCTTC
CAISGTGNYGYTF
>TRBV18|TRBJ2-1|TRBD1|NA
TGTGCCAGCTCACCAATGCAGGGGGCTTACAATGAGCAGTTCTTC
CASSPMQGAYNEQFF
>TRBV9|TRBJ2-3|TRBD1|once
TGTGCCAGCAGCGTAGGGACAGGGGAGACGCAGTATTTT
CASSVGTGETQYF
>TRBV4-3|TRBJ1-2|NA|few
TGCGCCAGCAGCCACTCAGGACAGACCTATGGCTACACCTTC
CASSHSGQTYGYTF
>TRBV5-1|TRBJ2-7|NA|NA
TGCGCCAGCAGCTCCCGGACAGCCACCTACGAGCAGTACTTC
CASSSRTATYEQYF
>TRBV6-5|TRBJ2-5|TRBD2|NA
TGTGCCAGCAGCCCCGGACTAGCGCAAGAGACCCAGTACTTC
CASSPGLAQETQYF
>TRBV29-1|TRBJ2-5|TRBD2|NA
TGCAGCTTCCGAAGGAAAGCGGGAGTACGAGAGACCCAGTACTTC
CSFRRKAGVRETQYF
>TRBV5-6|TRBJ2-1|NA|NA
TGTGCCAGCAGCCGGGGGACATTGGAGCAGTTCTTC
CASSRGTLEQFF
>TRBV7-9|TRBJ1-2|NA|NA
TGTGCCACCAAGGGACGGAGACATGGCTACACCTTC
CATKGRRHGYTF
>TRBV11-3|TRBJ1-5|NA|NA
TGTGCCAGCAGCTTAGGTTCGCGATTGGCTCAGCCCCAGCATTTT
CASSLGSRLAQPQHF